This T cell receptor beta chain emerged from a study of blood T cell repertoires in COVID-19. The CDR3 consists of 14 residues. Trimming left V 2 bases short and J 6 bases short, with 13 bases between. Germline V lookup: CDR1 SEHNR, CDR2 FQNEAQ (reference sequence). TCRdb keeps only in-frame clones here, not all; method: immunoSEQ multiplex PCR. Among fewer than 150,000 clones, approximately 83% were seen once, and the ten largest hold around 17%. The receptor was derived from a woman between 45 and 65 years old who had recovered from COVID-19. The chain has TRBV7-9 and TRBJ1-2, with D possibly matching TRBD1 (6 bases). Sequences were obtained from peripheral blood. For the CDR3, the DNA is TGTGCCAGCAGCTTAAGGAACAGGGTTGATGGCTACACCTTC. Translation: CASSLRNRVDGYTF.